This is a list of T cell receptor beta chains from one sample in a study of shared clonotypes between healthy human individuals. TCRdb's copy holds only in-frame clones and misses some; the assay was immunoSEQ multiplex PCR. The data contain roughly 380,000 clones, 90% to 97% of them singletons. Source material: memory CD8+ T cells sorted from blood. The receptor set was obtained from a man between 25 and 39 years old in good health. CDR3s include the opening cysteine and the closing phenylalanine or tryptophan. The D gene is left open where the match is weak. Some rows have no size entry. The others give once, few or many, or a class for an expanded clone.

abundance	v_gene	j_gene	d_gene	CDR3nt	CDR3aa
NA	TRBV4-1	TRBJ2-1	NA	TGCGCCAGCAGCCAACCCCTTAGCCGAGACAATGAGCAGTTCTTC	CASSQPLSRDNEQFF
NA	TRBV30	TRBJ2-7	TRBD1	TGTGCCTGGAGCGACAGGGTCCTCTACGAGCAGTACTTC	CAWSDRVLYEQYF
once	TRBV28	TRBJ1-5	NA	TGTGCCAGCAGTTTGGGGGGCGCTCAGCCCCAGCATTTT	CASSLGGAQPQHF
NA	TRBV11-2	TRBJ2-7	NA	TGTGCCAGCCCCAGAGATAGGACCTACGAGCAGTACTTC	CASPRDRTYEQYF
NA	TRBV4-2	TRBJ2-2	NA	TGTGCCAGCAGCCAAGAACCCGGGGAGCTGTTTTTT	CASSQEPGELFF
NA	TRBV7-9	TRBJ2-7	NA	TGTGCCAGCAGCTTCGGACCCCCGTCCGCCGGCTCCTACGAGCAGTACTTC	CASSFGPPSAGSYEQYF
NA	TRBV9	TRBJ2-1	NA	TGTGCCAGCAGCGTGGGGGGAAACAATGAGCAGTTCTTC	CASSVGGNNEQFF
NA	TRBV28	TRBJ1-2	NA	TGTGCCAGCACCGCCGCTGGGGATGGCTACACCTTC	CASTAAGDGYTF
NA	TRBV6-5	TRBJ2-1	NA	TGTGCCAGCAGGTCGGGAGACATCCGTGAGCAGTTCTTC	CASRSGDIREQFF
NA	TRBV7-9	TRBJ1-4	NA	TGTGCCAGCAGCTTAGAAGGGAGGAATGAAAAACTGTTTTTT	CASSLEGRNEKLFF
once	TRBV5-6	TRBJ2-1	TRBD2	TGTGCCAGCAGTTCGAGCGGGAGGGGGCGATTCTTC	CASSSSGRGRFF
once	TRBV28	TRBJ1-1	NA	TGTGCCAGCAGCCCGGACAGTCCCGGGGCTGAAGCTTTCTTT	CASSPDSPGAEAFF
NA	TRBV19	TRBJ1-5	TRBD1	TGTGCCAGTAGTATCAGGACAGGGGGTCAGCCCCAGCATTTT	CASSIRTGGQPQHF
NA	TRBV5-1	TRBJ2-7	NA	TGCGCCAGCAGCCCCTTTGGCGCCTACGAGCAGTACTTC	CASSPFGAYEQYF
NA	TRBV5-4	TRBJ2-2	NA	TGTGCCAGCAGCTTGGCGGAGGGCCGAGACACCGGGGAGCTGTTTTTT	CASSLAEGRDTGELFF
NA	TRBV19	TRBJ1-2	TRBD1	TGTGCCAGTAGTAGGACAGGCTATGGCTACACCTTC	CASSRTGYGYTF
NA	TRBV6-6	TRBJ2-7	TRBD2	TGTGCCAGCACTAGCGGTTCCTACGAGCAGTACTTC	CASTSGSYEQYF
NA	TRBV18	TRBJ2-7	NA	TGTGCCAGCTCACTGGGGGCTACCTACGAGCAGTACTTC	CASSLGATYEQYF
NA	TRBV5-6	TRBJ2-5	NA	TGTGCCAGCAGCTTGCGGGAGACCCAGTACTTC	CASSLRETQYF
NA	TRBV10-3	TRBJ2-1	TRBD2	TGTGCCATCAGTGAGTGGCGGGAGAGTGAGCAGTTCTTC	CAISEWRESEQFF
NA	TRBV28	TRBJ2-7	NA	TGTGCCAGCAGTTTTAGTGGGAGGGGGGACGAGCAGTACTTC	CASSFSGRGDEQYF
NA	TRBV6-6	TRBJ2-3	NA	TGTGCCAGCGACGGGCCAGATACGCAGTATTTT	CASDGPDTQYF
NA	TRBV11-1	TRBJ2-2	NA	TGTGCCAGCAGCTTAGTCACAGGCCCCGGGGAGCTGTTTTTT	CASSLVTGPGELFF
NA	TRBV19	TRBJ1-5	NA	TGTGCCAGTAGTATATTTGATTGGGATGGAAGTCAGCCCCAGCATTTT	CASSIFDWDGSQPQHF
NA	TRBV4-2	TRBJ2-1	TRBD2	TGTGCCAGCAGCTGGACTAGCGGGAGGGCCAAGGATGAGCAGTTCTTC	CASSWTSGRAKDEQFF
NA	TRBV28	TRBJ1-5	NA	TGTGCCAGCAGTTTGTCCCGTCAGCCCCAGCATTTT	CASSLSRQPQHF
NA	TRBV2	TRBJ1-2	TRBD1	TGTGCCAGCAGCCTTAGACAGGGGGGACTCTATGGCTACACCTTC	CASSLRQGGLYGYTF
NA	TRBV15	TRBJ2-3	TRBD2	TGTGCCACCAGCAAACAAGGGGGGACTAGCGACACAGATACGCAGTATTTT	CATSKQGGTSDTDTQYF
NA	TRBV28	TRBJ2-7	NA	TGTGCCAGCAGTCTCCGGGACTACGAGCAGTACTTC	CASSLRDYEQYF
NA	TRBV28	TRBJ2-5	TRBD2	TGTGCCAGCAAACGGACTAGCGTTCAAGAGACCCAGTACTTC	CASKRTSVQETQYF
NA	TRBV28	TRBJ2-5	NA	TGTGCCAGCAGTTGGCGAACAGGGCGACAAGAGACCCAGTACTTC	CASSWRTGRQETQYF
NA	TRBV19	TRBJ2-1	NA	TGTGCCAGCGGGAGCTCCTACAATGAGCAGTTCTTC	CASGSSYNEQFF
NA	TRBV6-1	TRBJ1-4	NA	TGTGCCAGTCGGTTGAAAAAACTGTTTTTT	CASRLKKLFF
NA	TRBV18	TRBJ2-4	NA	TGTGCCAGCTCACCACCAAGCTCCCCCGGGGGCATTCAGTACTTC	CASSPPSSPGGIQYF
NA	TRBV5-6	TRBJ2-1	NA	TGTGCCAGCAGCTTGACGCGACTAGTAACCCACTACAATGAGCAGTTCTTC	CASSLTRLVTHYNEQFF
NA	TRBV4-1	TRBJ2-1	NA	TGCGCCAGCAGCCACGCTCGTGGGGCGGCATCTTACAATGAGCAGTTCTTC	CASSHARGAASYNEQFF
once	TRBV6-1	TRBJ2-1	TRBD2	TGTGCCAGCAGTGGCCGTTTAGCGGGAATAACTTACAATGAGCAGTTCTTC	CASSGRLAGITYNEQFF
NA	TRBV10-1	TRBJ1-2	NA	TGCGCCAGCAGTGAGAAAGCTAACTATGGCTACACCTTC	CASSEKANYGYTF
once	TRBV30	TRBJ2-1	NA	TGTGCCTGGAGTGTAAACCTGGGAGGCCTCAATGAGCAGTTCTTC	CAWSVNLGGLNEQFF
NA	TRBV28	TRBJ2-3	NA	TGTGCCAGCAAGACCGGGCACACAGATACGCAGTATTTT	CASKTGHTDTQYF
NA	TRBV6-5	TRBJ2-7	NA	TGTGCCAGCAGTCCTCTTGTTGGAACAACCTACGAGCAGTACTTC	CASSPLVGTTYEQYF